The 27 T cell receptor beta chains below were found in one sample sequenced in a study of cytomegalovirus exposure and HLA in healthy donors. PCR involved 60 Vbeta and 13 Jbeta primers. The protocol was immunoSEQ multiplex PCR, while the TCRdb copy is restricted to in-frame clones and leaves out a portion. This table has tens of thousands of clones, roughly 79% appearing once. Sequenced input: PBMCs. These receptors all come from a female donor in good health and CMV-seronegative.

The gene calls are TRBV7-2 and TRBJ1-5, with D hard to call. V dropped 3 bases and J dropped 5 bases, with 8 bases sitting between them. The CDR3 runs 13 residues. Germline V gives CDR1 SGHTA, CDR2 FQGNSA. The chain's CDR3 is CASSLQADQPQHF. CDR3 in DNA: TGTGCCAGCAGCTTGCAGGCTGATCAGCCCCAGCATTTT.

The J gene is TRBJ1-4, the V gene TRBV25-1; D not certain. The CDR3 covers 14 residues. Trimming took 4 bases from V and 4 from J, leaving 10 bases between them. Germline V gives CDR1 MGHDK, CDR2 SYGVNS. CDR3: CASSVRKSNEKLFF. CDR3 DNA sequence: TGTGCCAGCAGTGTTAGAAAAAGTAATGAAAAACTGTTTTTT.

On this clone: The same CDR3 can be traced to other DNA sequences in this sample. CDR3 region: CASSSTGGYNEQFF. In nucleotides, the CDR3 is TGCGCCAGCAGCTCGACAGGGGGCTACAATGAGCAGTTCTTC. The gene calls are TRBV5-1 and TRBJ2-1; 9 bases are shared with TRBD1. This CDR3 comprises 14 residues. Germline values: CDR1 SGHRS, CDR2 YFSETQ. V gave up 3 bases and J gave up 3 bases; unmatched junction bases: 1.

This rearrangement joins TRBV29-1 to TRBJ2-5; the match to TRBD2 covers 7 bases. J lost 11 bases, V lost 4 bases, and 7 bases had no gene match. The germline CDR1 and CDR2 sequences are SQVTM and ANQGSEA. The CDR3 spans 11 residues. The CDR3 protein is CSVGGLKEQYF. The CDR3 region has the DNA TGCAGCGTTGGGGGACTAAAAGAGCAGTACTTC. Supplemented by reference TRBV29-1 and TRBJ2-5, the full variable domain reads SAVISQKPSRDICQRGTSLTIQCQVDSQVTMMFWYRQQPGQSLTLIATANQGSEATYESGFVIDKFPISRPNLTFSTLTVSNMSPEDSSIYLCSVGGLKEQYFGPGTRLLVL.

V gene TRBV19 combines with J gene TRBJ1-5; D might be TRBD1 (6 bases). Germline values: CDR1 LNHDA, CDR2 SQIVND (reference sequence). V lost 4 bases and J 5 bases, leaving 15 bases between the germline ends. The CDR3 has 15 residues. The DNA of the CDR3 is TGTGCCAGTAGTAGGCTGGGGGGGGCAGATCAGCCCCAGCATTTT. Protein: CASSRLGGADQPQHF.

The chain is built from TRBV29-1 and TRBJ1-3, with 7 bases identical to TRBD1. The CDR3 runs 13 residues. The germline V gene encodes CDR1 SQVTM and CDR2 ANQGSEA. V shed 4 bases, J shed 5 bases, and the junction held 5 bases outside the gene matches. CDR3 nucleotides: TGCAGCGTTGTTCGGACAGGTAGAAACACCATATATTTT. The encoded protein is CSVVRTGRNTIYF.

This chain connects TRBV10-2 to TRBJ2-3; 7 bases fit TRBD2. Trimming at V came to 1 base and at J to 2 bases, leaving 6 bases not matched to a gene. Germline V gene lookup returns CDR1 WSHSY and CDR2 SAAADI. The CDR3 has 16 residues. The CDR3 region has the DNA TGCGCCAGCAGTGAGTACCGGGCGGGGGACACAGATACGCAGTATTTT. Amino acids: CASSEYRAGDTDTQYF.

The gene calls are TRBV9 and TRBJ2-2; D may be TRBD1 (5 bases). There are 15 residues in the CDR3. V lost 5 bases and J 6 bases, leaving 17 bases between the germline ends. Germline V CDR1 and CDR2: SGDLS, YYNGEE. Here the CDR3 reads CASRLPLSGSGELFF. In DNA form, the CDR3 reads TGTGCCAGCAGACTACCCCTCTCAGGGTCCGGGGAGCTGTTTTTT.

The chain recombines TRBV6-1 with TRBJ2-3; 9 bases match TRBD2. Germline CDR1 MNHNS, CDR2 SASEGT. There are 15 residues in the CDR3. Trimming removed 4 bases from V and 4 bases from J; junction bases left unmatched: 6. CDR3 sequence (DNA): TGTGCCAGCAGTGGGTTGGCGGGAGGGGCAGATACGCAGTATTTT. Translation: CASSGLAGGADTQYF.

The rearrangement joins TRBV27 to TRBJ2-7; 9 bases align to TRBD2. Looked up from germline, CDR1 is MNHEY and CDR2 is SMNVEV (reference sequence). V lost 5 bases to trimming and J lost 1 base; unmatched junction nucleotides: 9. The CDR3 length is 16 residues. This chain's CDR3 is CASSPIAGEMSYEQYF. The CDR3 region has the DNA TGTGCCAGCAGTCCGATAGCGGGAGAAATGTCCTACGAGCAGTACTTC.

The chain carries TRBV2 and TRBJ2-1, with 15 bases that match TRBD2. The CDR3 has 19 residues. V gave up 4 bases and J gave up 6 bases; unmatched junction bases: 13. Germline V gene sequence: CDR1 SNHLY, CDR2 FYNNEI. For the CDR3, the DNA is TGTGCCAGCAGTGCGGTACCGGGACTAGCGGGGGGCCCGGGCAATGAGCAGTTCTTC. It codes for CASSAVPGLAGGPGNEQFF.

J is TRBJ1-2 and V is TRBV7-9, with 8 bases that match TRBD1. The CDR3 is made up of 15 amino acids. The J segment lost 4 bases and the V segment lost 5 bases, leaving 9 bases of the junction unmatched. Germline values: CDR1 SEHNR, CDR2 FQNEAQ (reference sequence). The CDR3 nucleotides are TGTGCCAGCAGCCCCGGACAGGGATCTTCCTATGGCTACACCTTC. It is translated as CASSPGQGSSYGYTF. The whole variable domain, remainder taken from reference TRBV7-9 and TRBJ1-2, is DTGVSQNPRHKITKRGQNVTFRCDPISEHNRLYWYRQTLGQGPEFLTYFQNEAQLEKSRLLSDRFSAERPKGSFSTLEIQRTEQGDSAMYLCASSPGQGSSYGYTFGSGTRLTVV.

The chain joins TRBV6-5 to TRBJ1-2; D not resolved. V lost 7 bases to trimming and J lost 4 bases, with 13 bases between them. Looked up from germline, CDR1 is MNHEY and CDR2 is SVGAGI. The CDR3 is 13 amino acids. The CDR3 is CASTRRGTYGYTF. In nucleotides, the CDR3 is TGTGCCAGCACCCGCCGGGGAACCTATGGCTACACCTTC.

The chain carries TRBV30 and TRBJ2-7; 9 positions match TRBD1. Germline CDR1 and CDR2: GTSNPN and SVGIG (reference sequence). V lost 0 bases to trimming and J lost 2 bases; unmatched junction nucleotides: 11. CDR3 length equals 17 residues. In nucleotides, the CDR3 is TGTGCCTGGAGTGTACGGAGGGGGGGACAGGGTGCCTACGAGCAGTACTTC. Translated, it gives CAWSVRRGGQGAYEQYF.

This chain links TRBV6-5 with TRBJ2-7; 7 bases fit TRBD1. The length of the CDR3 is 16 residues. Germline V gene lookup returns CDR1 MNHEY and CDR2 SVGAGI. V dropped 4 bases and J dropped 2; count of bases not matched to a gene: 11. The CDR3 loop reads CASSLSPTGVTYEQYF. The CDR3 DNA follows: TGTGCCAGCAGTTTATCCCCTACAGGGGTAACCTACGAGCAGTACTTC.

V gene TRBV6-5 combines with J gene TRBJ2-3; 11 bases are shared with TRBD2. With V trimmed by 5 bases and J by 6 bases, 7 bases remained unmatched. This CDR3 is built from 15 residues. Per germline, CDR1 MNHEY and CDR2 SVGAGI. CDR3 loop: CASSTIAGGPDTQYF. The CDR3 DNA sequence: TGTGCCAGCAGTACCATAGCGGGGGGGCCCGATACGCAGTATTTT.

This chain uses TRBV19 with TRBJ1-1; D is possibly TRBD1 (5 bases). The CDR3 contains 14 residues. With 5 bases removed from V and 1 base from J, the gap between germline ends came to 11 bases. Germline assignment: CDR1 LNHDA and CDR2 SQIVND (reference sequence). The CDR3 loop reads CASSAGRRNTEAFF. CDR3 nucleotide sequence: TGTGCCAGTAGTGCGGGACGGAGGAACACTGAAGCTTTCTTT.

This clone has only a few counts. The CDR3 region is CAWSVLRTTGELFF. DNA of the CDR3: TGTGCCTGGAGTGTATTGAGAACCACCGGGGAGCTGTTTTTT. This sequence joins TRBV30 and TRBJ2-2, with D unresolved. This CDR3 has 14 amino acids. Germline assignment: CDR1 GTSNPN and CDR2 SVGIG (reference sequence). V was shortened by 0 bases and J by 4 bases, with 9 bases between the two germline ends.

V gene TRBV4-2 combines with J gene TRBJ2-3, with D possibly TRBD1 on 5 matching bases. The V gene's germline CDR1 is LGHNA and CDR2 YNFKEQ. The CDR3 length is 17 residues. V was pared by 0 bases and J by 5 bases, with 18 bases between. CDR3 bases: TGTGCCAGCAGCCAAGAGAGGCAGGGTATGAAGGGAGATACGCAGTATTTT. Protein: CASSQERQGMKGDTQYF.

CDR3 in DNA: TGTGCCACTAGGAGGGGTACCTACGAGCAGTACTTC. Translation: CATRRGTYEQYF. The rearrangement links TRBV30 to TRBJ2-7; perhaps TRBD2 as D (6 bases). The germline V gene has CDR1 GTSNPN and CDR2 SVGIG (reference sequence). The CDR3 sequence is 12 residues long. V lost 8 bases, J lost 2 bases, and 13 bases lay in between.

J is TRBJ2-2 and V is TRBV5-1; perhaps TRBD1 as D (6 bases). Germline CDR1 SGHRS, CDR2 YFSETQ. The CDR3 sequence is 19 residues long. Trimming stripped 3 bases from V and 0 bases from J, with 21 bases between. The CDR3 region is CASSSVGSRGVANTGELFF. DNA of the CDR3: TGCGCCAGCAGCTCGGTGGGGTCCAGGGGAGTAGCGAACACCGGGGAGCTGTTTTTT.

The rearrangement links TRBV9 to TRBJ1-1, with D perhaps matching TRBD1 (5 bases). Germline CDR1 SGDLS, CDR2 YYNGEE. The CDR3 runs to 15 residues. Trimming stripped 0 bases from V and 1 base from J, with 10 bases between. The DNA of the CDR3 is TGTGCCAGCAGCGTAGGGGGCGCCGGGAACACTGAAGCTTTCTTT. Its protein is CASSVGGAGNTEAFF. The entire variable domain, with the rest obtained from reference TRBV9 and TRBJ1-1, is as follows: DSGVTQTPKHLITATGQRVTLRCSPRSGDLSVYWYQQSLDQGLQFLIQYYNGEERAKGNILERFSAQQFPDLHSELNLSSLELGDSALYFCASSVGGAGNTEAFFGQGTRLTVV.

The V gene is TRBV5-1, the J gene TRBJ2-7; 8 bases line up with TRBD2. Losses at the gene ends were 0 bases for V and 0 bases for J; bases not matched to a gene: 8. The length of the CDR3 is 17 residues. CDR1 and CDR2 from the germline V gene are SGHRS and YFSETQ. The CDR3 sequence is CASSLGLGGGLSYEQYF. The CDR3 DNA follows: TGCGCCAGCAGCTTGGGGCTCGGCGGGGGGCTCTCCTACGAGCAGTACTTC.

This clone was observed once. The V gene is TRBV29-1, the J gene TRBJ1-1; D not certain. Germline V gene sequence: CDR1 SQVTM, CDR2 ANQGSEA. V lost 1 base and J lost 5, with 11 bases in between. This CDR3 region has 13 residues. CDR3 sequence: CSVEVRFGTEAFF. The CDR3 DNA follows: TGCAGCGTTGAAGTCCGGTTCGGGACTGAAGCTTTCTTT.

The chain carries TRBV28 and TRBJ1-1; 7 bases match TRBD1. Germline loops: CDR1 MDHEN, CDR2 SYDVKM. Germline trimming cut 3 bases from V and 12 bases from J; bases unmatched to any gene: 10. The CDR3 sequence is 13 residues long. CDR3 protein: CASSFSAGGKSFF. CDR3 DNA sequence: TGTGCCAGCAGTTTCTCGGCAGGGGGTAAATCTTTCTTT.

The chain carries TRBV6-6 and TRBJ2-3; 8 bases map to TRBD2. The J segment lost 6 bases and the V segment lost 7 bases, leaving 12 bases of the junction unmatched. CDR1 is MNHNY and CDR2 is SVGAGI in the germline V gene (reference sequence). The CDR3 is 15 residues long. The CDR3 here is CASTGPGGPRDTQYF. The CDR3 DNA sequence: TGTGCCAGCACGGGCCCGGGAGGGCCGAGGGATACGCAGTATTTT.

The chain uses TRBV28 and TRBJ2-5; D gene uncertain. Looked up from germline, CDR1 is MDHEN and CDR2 is SYDVKM. V was trimmed by 6 bases and J by 4 bases, leaving 9 bases between them. The CDR3 is made up of 12 amino acids. The CDR3 loop reads CASSFLAETQYF. In DNA form, the CDR3 reads TGTGCCAGCAGCTTCCTGGCAGAGACCCAGTACTTC.